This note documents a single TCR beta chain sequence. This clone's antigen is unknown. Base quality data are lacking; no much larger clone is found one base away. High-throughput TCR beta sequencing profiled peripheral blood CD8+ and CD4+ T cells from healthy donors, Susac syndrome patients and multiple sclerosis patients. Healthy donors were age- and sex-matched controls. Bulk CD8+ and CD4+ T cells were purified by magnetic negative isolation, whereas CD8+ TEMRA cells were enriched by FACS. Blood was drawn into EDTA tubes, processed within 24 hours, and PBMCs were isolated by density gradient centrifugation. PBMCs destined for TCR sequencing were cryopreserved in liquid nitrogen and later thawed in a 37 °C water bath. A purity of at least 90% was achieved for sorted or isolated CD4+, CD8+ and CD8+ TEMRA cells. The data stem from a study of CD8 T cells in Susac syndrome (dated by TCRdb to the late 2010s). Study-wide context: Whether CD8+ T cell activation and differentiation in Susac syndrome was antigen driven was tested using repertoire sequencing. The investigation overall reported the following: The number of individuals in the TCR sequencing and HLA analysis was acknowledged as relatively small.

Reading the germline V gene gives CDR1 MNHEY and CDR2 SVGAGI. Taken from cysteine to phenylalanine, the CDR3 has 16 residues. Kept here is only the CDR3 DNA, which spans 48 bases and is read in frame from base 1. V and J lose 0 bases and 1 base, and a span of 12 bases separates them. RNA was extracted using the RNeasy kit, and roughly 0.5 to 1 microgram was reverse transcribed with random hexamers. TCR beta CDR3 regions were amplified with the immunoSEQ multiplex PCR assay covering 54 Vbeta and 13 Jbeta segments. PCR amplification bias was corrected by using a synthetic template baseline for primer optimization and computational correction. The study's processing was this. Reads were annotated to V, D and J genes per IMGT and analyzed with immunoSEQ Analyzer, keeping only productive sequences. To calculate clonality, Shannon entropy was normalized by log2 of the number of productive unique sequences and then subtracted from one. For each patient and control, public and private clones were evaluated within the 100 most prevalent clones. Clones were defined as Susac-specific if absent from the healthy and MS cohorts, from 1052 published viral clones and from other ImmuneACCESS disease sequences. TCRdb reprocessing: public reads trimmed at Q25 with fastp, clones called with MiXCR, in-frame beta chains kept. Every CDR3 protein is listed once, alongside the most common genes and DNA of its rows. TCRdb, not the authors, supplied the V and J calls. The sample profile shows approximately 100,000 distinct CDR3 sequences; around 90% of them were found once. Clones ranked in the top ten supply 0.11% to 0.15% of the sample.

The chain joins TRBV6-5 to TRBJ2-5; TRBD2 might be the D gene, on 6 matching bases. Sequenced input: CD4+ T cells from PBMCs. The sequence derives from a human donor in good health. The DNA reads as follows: TGTGCCAGCAGTTACTCGGGGGGATTGTCCCAAGAGACCCAGTACTTC. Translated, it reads CASSYSGGLSQETQYF.